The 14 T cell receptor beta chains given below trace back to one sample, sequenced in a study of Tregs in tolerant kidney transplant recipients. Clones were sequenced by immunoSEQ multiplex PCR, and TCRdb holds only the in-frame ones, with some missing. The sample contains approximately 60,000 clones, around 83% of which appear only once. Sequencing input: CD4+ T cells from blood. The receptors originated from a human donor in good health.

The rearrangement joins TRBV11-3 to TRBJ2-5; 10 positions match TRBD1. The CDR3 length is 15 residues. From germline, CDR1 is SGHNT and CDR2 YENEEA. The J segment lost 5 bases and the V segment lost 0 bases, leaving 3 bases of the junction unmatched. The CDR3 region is CASSLDLGQGETQYF. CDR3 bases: TGTGCCAGCAGCTTAGATTTGGGACAGGGGGAGACCCAGTACTTC.

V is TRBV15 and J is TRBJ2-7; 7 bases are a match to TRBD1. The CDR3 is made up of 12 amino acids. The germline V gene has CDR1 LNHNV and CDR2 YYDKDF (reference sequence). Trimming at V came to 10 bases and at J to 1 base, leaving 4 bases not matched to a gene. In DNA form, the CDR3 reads TGTGCCATATCACAGGGGTCCTACGAGCAGTACTTC. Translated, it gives CAISQGSYEQYF.

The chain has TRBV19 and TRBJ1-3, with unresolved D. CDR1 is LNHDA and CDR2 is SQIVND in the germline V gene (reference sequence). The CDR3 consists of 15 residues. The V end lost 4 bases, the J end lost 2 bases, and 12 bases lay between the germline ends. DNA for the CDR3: TGTGCCAGTAGTAGGGCCACCAACCCTGGAAACACCATATATTTT. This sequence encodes CASSRATNPGNTIYF.

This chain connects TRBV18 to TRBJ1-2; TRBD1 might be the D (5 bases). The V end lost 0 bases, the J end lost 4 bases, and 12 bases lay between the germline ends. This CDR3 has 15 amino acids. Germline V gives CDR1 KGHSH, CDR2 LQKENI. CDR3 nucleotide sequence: TGTGCCAGCTCACCACCCTCGGACAATATCTATGGCTACACCTTC. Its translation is CASSPPSDNIYGYTF.

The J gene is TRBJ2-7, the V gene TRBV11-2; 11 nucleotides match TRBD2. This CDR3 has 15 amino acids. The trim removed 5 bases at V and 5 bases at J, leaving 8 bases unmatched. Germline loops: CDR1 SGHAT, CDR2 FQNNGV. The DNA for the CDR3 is TGTGCCAGCAGCCGAATAGCGGGAGGGCATCACGAGCAGTACTTC. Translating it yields CASSRIAGGHHEQYF.

CDR3 coding DNA: TGCAGTGCTGGGGCGGAGGGGGAGCTGTTTTTT. Its translation: CSAGAEGELFF. This chain uses TRBV20-1 with TRBJ2-2; tentatively, D is TRBD1 (5 bases). Germline loops: CDR1 DFQATT, CDR2 SNEGSKA (reference sequence). The CDR3 runs 11 residues. Trimming took 5 bases from V and 8 from J, leaving 9 bases between them.

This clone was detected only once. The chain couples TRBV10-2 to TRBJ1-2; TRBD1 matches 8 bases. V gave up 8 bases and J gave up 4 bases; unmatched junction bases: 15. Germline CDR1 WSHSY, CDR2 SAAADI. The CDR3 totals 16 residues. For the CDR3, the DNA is TGCGCCAGCTTTTCGGGCAGGGGGCAGAGGGGCTATGGCTACACCTTC. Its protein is CASFSGRGQRGYGYTF.

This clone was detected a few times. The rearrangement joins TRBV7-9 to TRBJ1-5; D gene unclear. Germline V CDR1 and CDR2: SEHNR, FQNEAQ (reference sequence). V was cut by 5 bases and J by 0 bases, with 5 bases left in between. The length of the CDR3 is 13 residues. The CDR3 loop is CASSQGSNQPQHF. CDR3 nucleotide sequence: TGTGCCAGCAGCCAAGGTAGCAATCAGCCCCAGCATTTT. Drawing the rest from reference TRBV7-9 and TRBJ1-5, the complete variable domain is DTGVSQNPRHKITKRGQNVTFRCDPISEHNRLYWYRQTLGQGPEFLTYFQNEAQLEKSRLLSDRFSAERPKGSFSTLEIQRTEQGDSAMYLCASSQGSNQPQHFGDGTRLSIL.

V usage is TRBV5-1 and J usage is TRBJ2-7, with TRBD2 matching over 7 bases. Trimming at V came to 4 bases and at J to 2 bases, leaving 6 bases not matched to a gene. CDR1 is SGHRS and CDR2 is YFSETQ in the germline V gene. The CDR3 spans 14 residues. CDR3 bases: TGCGCCAGCAGCCCCGGACTAGGGACCTACGAGCAGTACTTC. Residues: CASSPGLGTYEQYF.

The CDR3 coding sequence is TGTGCCAGCAGCTCCCCAGTGGGAGGGCTACGGACAGATACGCAGTATTTT. Residues: CASSSPVGGLRTDTQYF. This chain connects TRBV7-2 to TRBJ2-3, with 7 bases that match TRBD2. The CDR3 consists of 17 residues. Germline V gene lookup returns CDR1 SGHTA and CDR2 FQGNSA. The J segment lost 3 bases and the V segment lost 4 bases, leaving 13 bases of the junction unmatched.

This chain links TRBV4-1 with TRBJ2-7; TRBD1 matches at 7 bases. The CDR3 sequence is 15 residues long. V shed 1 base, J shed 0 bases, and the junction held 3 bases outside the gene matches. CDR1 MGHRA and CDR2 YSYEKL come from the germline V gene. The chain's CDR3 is CASSQGTGASYEQYF. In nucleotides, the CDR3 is TGCGCCAGCAGCCAAGGAACAGGGGCCTCCTACGAGCAGTACTTC.

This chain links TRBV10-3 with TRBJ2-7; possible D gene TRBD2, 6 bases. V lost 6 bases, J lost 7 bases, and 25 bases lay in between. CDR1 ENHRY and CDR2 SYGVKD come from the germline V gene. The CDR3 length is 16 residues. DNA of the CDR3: TGTGCCATCAGCCCACGAGGCGGGACGGACCTACGAGAGCAGTACTTC. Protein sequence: CAISPRGGTDLREQYF.

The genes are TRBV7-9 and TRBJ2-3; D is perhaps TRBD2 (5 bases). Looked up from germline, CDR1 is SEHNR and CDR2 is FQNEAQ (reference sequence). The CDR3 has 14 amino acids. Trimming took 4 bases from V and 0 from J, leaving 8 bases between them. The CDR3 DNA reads TGTGCCAGCAGCTCTACGGGGAGCACAGATACGCAGTATTTT. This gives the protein CASSSTGSTDTQYF.

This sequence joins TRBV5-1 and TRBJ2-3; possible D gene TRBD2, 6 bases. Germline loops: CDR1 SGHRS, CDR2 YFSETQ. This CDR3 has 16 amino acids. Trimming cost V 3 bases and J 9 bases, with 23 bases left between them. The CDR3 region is CASSSGPPGPEGTQYF. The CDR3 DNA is TGCGCCAGCAGCTCGGGACCTCCCGGTCCGGAGGGGACGCAGTATTTT.